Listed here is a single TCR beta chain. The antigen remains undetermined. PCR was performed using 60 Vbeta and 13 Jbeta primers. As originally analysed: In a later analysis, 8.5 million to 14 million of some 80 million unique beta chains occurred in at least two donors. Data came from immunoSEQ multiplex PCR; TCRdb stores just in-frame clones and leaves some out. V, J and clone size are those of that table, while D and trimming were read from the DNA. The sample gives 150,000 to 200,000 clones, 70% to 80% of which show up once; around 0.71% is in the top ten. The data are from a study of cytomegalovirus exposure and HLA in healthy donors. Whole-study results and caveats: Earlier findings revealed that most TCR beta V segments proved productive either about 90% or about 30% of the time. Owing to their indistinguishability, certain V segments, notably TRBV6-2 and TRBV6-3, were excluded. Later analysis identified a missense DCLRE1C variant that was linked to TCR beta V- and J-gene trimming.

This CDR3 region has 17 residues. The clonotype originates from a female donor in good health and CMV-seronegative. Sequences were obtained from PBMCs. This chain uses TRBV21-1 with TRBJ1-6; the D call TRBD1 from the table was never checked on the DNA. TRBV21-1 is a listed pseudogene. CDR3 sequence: CASSKLPGGFNNSPLHF. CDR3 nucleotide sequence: TGTGCCAGCAGCAAACTACCAGGGGGATTCAATAATTCACCCCTCCACTTT.